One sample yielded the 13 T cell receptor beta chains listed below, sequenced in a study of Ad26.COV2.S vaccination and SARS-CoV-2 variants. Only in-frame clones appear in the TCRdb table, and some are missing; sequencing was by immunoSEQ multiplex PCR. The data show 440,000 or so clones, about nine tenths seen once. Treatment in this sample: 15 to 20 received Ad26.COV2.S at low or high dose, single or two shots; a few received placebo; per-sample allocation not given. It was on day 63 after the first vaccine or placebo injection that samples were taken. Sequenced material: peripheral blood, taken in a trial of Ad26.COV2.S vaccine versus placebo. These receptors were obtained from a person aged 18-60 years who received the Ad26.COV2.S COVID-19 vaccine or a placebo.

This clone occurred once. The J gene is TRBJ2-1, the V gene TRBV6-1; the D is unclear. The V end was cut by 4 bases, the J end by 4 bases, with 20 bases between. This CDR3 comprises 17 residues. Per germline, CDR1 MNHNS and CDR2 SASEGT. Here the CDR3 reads CASSARAYREGYNEQFF. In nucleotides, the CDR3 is TGTGCCAGCAGTGCCCGGGCCTACCGAGAAGGTTACAATGAGCAGTTCTTC.

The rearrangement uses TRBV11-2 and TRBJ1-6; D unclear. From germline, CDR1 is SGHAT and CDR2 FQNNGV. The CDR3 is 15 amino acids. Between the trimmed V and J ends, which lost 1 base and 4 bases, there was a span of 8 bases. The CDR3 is CASSLGPDYNSPLHF. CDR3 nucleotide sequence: TGTGCCAGCAGCTTAGGGCCGGATTATAATTCACCCCTCCACTTT.

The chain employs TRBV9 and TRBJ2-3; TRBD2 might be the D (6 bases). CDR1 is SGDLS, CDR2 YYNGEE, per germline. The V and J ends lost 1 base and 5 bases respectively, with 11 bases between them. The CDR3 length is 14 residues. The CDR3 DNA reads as TGTGCCAGCAGCGTATCGGGAGCGAAAGATACGCAGTATTTT. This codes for CASSVSGAKDTQYF. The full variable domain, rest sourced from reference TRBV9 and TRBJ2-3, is DSGVTQTPKHLITATGQRVTLRCSPRSGDLSVYWYQQSLDQGLQFLIQYYNGEERAKGNILERFSAQQFPDLHSELNLSSLELGDSALYFCASSVSGAKDTQYFGPGTRLTVL.

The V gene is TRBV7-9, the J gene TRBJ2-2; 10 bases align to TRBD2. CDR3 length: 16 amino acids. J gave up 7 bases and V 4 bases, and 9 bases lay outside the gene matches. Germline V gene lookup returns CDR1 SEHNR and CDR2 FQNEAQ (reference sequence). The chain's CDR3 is CASSSLGLARGGELFF. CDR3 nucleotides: TGTGCCAGCAGCTCCTTGGGACTAGCGAGGGGCGGGGAGCTGTTTTTT.

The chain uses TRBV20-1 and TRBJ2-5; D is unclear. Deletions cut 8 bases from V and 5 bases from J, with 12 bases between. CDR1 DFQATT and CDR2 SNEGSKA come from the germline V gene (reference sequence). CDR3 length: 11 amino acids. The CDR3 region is CSSRMGETQYF. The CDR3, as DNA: TGCAGTTCCAGGATGGGGGAGACCCAGTACTTC.

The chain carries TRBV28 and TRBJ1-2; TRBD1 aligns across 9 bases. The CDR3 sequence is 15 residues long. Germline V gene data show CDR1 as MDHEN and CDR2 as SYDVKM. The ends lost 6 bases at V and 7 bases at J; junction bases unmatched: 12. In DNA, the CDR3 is TGTGCCAGCAGCTCCAACAGGGGGCAGCGGGCTGGCTACACCTTC. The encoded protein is CASSSNRGQRAGYTF.

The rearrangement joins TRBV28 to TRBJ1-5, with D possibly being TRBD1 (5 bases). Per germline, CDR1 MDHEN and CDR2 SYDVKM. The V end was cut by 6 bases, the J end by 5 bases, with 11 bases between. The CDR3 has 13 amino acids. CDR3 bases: TGTGCCAGCAGGAGGGGCCCGGATCAGCCCCAGCATTTT. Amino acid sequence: CASRRGPDQPQHF.

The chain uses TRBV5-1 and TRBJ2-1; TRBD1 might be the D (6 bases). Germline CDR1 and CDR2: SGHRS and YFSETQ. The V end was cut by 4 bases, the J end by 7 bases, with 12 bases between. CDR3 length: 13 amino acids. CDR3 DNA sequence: TGCGCCAGCAGCCCACTGGGGGCTAATGAGCAGTTCTTC. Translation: CASSPLGANEQFF.

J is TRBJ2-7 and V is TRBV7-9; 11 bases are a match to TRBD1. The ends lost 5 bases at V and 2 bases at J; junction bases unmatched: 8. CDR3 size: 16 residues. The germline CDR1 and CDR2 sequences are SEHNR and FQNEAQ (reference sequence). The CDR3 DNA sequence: TGTGCCAGCAGCGGACGGGGACAGGGGGTCCCCTACGAGCAGTACTTC. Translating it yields CASSGRGQGVPYEQYF.

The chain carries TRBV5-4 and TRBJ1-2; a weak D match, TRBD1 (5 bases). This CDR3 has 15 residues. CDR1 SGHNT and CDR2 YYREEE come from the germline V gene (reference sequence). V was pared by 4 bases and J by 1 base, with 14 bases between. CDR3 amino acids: CASSRDLDVNYGYTF. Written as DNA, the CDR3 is TGTGCCAGCAGCCGGGACCTGGACGTTAACTATGGCTACACCTTC. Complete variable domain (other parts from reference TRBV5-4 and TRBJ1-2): ETGVTQSPTHLIKTRGQQVTLRCSSQSGHNTVSWYQQALGQGPQFIFQYYREEENGRGNFPPRFSGLQFPNYSSELNVNALELDDSALYLCASSRDLDVNYGYTFGSGTRLTVV.

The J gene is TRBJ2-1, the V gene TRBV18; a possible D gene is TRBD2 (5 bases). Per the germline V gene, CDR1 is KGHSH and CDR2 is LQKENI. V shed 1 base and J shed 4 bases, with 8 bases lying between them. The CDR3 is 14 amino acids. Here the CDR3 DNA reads TGTGCCAGCTCACCACTTGAGCGGTACAATGAGCAGTTCTTC. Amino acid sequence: CASSPLERYNEQFF.

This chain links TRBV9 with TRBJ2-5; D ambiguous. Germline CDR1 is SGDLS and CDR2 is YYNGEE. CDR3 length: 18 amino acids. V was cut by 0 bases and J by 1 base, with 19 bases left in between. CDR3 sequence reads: CASSVGWFWWGLQETQYF. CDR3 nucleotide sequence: TGTGCCAGCAGCGTAGGTTGGTTTTGGTGGGGTCTCCAAGAGACCCAGTACTTC.

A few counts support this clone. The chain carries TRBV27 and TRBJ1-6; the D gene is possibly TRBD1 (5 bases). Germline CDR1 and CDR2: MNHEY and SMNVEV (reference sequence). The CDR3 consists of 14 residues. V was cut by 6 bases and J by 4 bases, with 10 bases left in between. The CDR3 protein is CASSPGGYNSPLHF. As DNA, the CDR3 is TGTGCCAGCAGCCCCGGGGGGTATAATTCACCCCTCCACTTT.